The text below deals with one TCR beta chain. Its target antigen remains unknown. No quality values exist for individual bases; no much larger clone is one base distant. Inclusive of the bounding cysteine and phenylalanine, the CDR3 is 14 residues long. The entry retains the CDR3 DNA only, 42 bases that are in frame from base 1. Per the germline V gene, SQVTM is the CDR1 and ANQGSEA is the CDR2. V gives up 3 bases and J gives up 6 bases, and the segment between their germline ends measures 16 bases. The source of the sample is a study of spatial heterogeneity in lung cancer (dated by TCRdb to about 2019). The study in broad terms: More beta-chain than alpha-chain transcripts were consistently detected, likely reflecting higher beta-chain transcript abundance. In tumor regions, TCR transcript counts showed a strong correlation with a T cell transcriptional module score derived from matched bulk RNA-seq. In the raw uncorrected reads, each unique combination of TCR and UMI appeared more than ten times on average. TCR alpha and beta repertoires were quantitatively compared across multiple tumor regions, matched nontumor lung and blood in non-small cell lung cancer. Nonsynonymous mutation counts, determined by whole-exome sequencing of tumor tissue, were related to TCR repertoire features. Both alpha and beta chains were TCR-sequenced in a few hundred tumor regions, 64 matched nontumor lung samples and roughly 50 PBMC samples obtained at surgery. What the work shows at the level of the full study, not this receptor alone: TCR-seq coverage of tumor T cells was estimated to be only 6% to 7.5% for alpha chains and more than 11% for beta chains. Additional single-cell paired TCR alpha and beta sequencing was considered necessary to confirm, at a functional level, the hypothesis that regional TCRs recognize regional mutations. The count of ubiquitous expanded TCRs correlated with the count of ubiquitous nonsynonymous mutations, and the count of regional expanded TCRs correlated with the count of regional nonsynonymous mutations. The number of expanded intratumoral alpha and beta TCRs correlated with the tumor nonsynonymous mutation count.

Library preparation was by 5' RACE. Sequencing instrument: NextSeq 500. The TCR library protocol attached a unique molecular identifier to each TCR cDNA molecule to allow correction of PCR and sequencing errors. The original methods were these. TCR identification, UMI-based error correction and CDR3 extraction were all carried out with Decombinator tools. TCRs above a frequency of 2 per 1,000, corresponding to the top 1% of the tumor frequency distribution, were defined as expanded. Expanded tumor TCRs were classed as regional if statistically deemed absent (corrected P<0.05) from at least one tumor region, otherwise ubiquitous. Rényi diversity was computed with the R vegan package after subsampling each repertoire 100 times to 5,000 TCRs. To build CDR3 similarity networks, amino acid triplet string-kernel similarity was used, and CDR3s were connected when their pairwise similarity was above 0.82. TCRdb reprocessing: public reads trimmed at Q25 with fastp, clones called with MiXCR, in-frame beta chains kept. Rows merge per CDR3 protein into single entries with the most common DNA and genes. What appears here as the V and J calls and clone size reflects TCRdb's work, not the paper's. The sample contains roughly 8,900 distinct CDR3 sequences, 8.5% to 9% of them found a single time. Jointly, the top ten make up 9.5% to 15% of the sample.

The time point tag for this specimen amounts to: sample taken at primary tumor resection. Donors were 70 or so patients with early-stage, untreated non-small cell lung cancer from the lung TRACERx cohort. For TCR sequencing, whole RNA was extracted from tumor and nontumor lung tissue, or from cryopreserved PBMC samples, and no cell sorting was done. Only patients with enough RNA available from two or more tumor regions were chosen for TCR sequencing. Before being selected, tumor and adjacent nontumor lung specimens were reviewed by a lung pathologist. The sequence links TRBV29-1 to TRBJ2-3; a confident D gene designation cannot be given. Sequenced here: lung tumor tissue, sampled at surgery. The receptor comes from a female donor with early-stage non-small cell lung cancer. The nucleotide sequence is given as TGCAGCGTTGATAGTACCGCGGTGTTGGATACGCAGTATTTT. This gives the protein CSVDSTAVLDTQYF.